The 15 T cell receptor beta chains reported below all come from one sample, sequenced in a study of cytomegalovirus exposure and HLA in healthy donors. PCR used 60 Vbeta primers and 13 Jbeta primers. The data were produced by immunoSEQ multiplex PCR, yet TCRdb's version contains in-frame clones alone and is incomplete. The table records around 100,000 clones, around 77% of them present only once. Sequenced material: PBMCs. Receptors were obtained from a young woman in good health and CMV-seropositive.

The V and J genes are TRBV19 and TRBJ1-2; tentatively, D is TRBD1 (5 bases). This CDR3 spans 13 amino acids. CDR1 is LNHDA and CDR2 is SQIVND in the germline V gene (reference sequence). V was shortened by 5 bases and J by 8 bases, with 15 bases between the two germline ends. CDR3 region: CASSGRGGVGYTF. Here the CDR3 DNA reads TGTGCCAGTAGTGGTCGGGGAGGGGTCGGCTACACCTTC.

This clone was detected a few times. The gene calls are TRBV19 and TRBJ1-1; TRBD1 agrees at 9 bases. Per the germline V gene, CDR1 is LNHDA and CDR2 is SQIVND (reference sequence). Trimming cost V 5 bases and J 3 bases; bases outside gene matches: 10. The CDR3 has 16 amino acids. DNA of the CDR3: TGTGCCAGTAGTGATTACAGGGGGCGCGGGTACACTGAAGCTTTCTTT. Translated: CASSDYRGRGYTEAFF.

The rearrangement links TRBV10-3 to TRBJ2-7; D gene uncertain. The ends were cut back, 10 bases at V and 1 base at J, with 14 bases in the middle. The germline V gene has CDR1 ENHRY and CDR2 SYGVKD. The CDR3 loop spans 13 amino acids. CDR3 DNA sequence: TGTGCCACCACTTCCTATACTTCCTACGAGCAGTACTTC. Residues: CATTSYTSYEQYF.

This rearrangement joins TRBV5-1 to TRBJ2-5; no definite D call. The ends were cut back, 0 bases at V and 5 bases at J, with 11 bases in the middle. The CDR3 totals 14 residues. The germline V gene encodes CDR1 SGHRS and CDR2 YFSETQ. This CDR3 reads CASSLEVPRETQYF. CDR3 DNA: TGCGCCAGCAGCTTGGAAGTACCGAGGGAGACCCAGTACTTC. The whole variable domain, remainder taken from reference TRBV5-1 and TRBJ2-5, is KAGVTQTPRYLIKTRGQQVTLSCSPISGHRSVSWYQQTPGQGLQFLFEYFSETQRNKGNFPGRFSGRQFSNSRSEMNVSTLELGDSALYLCASSLEVPRETQYFGPGTRLLVL.

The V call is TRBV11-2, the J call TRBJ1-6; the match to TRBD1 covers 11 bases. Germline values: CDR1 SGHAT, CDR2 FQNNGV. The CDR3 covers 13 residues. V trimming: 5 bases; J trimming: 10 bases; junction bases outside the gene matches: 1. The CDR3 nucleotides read TGTGCCAGCAGCAGGGACAGGGGGTCACCCCTCCACTTT. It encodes CASSRDRGSPLHF.

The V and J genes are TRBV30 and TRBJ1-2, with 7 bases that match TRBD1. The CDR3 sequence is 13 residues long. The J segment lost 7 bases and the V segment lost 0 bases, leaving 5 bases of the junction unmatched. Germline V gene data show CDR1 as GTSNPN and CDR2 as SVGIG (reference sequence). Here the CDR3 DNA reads TGTGCCTGGAGTGTAAGCCAGGGGGGTGGCTACACCTTC. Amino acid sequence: CAWSVSQGGGYTF.

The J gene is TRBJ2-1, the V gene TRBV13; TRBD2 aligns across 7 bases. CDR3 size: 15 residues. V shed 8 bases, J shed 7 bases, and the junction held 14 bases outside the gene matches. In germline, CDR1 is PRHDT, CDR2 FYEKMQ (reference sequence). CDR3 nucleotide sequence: TGTGCCAGCGGAGAACGGGCGGGAGCCGGGAATGAGCAGTTCTTC. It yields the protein CASGERAGAGNEQFF.

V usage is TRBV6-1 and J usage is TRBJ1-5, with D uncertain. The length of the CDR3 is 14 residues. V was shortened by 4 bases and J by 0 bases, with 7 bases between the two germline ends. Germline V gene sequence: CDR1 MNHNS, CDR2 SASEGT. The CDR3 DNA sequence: TGTGCCAGCAGTGCACAGAATAGCAATCAGCCCCAGCATTTT. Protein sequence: CASSAQNSNQPQHF.

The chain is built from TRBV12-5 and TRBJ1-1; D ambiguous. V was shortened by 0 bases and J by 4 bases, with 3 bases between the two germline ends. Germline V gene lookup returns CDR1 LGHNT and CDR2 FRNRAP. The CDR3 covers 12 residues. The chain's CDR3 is CASGLVSTEAFF. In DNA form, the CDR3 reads TGTGCTAGTGGTTTGGTCTCCACTGAAGCTTTCTTT.

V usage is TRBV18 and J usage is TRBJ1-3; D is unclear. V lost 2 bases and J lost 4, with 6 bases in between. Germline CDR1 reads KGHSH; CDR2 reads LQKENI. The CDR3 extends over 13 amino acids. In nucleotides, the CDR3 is TGTGCCAGCTCACCAGGGAGCGGAAACACCATATATTTT. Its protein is CASSPGSGNTIYF.

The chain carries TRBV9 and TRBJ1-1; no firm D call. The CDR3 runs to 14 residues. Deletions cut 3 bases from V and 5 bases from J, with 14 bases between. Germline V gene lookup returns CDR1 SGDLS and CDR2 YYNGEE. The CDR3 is CASSEHAGGTEAFF. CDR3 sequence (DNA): TGTGCCAGCAGCGAACATGCGGGAGGGACTGAAGCTTTCTTT.

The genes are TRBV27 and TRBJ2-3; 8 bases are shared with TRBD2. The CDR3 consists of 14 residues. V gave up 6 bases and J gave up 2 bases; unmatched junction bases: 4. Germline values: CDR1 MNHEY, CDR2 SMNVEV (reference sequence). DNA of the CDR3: TGTGCCAGCAGAACACTAGCGGTCACAGATACGCAGTATTTT. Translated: CASRTLAVTDTQYF.

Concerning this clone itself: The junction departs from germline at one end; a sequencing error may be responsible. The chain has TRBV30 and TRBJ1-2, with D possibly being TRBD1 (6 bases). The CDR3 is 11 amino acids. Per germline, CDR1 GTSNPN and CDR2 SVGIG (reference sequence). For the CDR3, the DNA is TGTGCCTGGAGTGTGACAGGAAGTTATGCCTTC. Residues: CAWSVTGSYAF.

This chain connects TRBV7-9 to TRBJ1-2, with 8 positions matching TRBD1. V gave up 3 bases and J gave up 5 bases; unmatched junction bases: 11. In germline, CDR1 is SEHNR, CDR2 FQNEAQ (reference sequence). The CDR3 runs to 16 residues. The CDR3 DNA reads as TGTGCCAGCAGCTTTCGACAGGGGATAAATGAATATGGCTACACCTTC. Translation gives CASSFRQGINEYGYTF.

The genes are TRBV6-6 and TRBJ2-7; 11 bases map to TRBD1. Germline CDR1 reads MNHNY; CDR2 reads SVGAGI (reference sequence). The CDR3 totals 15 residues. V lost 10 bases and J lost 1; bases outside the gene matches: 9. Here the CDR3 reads CATRGGQGGSYEQYF. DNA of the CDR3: TGTGCCACTCGAGGGGGACAGGGGGGATCCTACGAGCAGTACTTC.